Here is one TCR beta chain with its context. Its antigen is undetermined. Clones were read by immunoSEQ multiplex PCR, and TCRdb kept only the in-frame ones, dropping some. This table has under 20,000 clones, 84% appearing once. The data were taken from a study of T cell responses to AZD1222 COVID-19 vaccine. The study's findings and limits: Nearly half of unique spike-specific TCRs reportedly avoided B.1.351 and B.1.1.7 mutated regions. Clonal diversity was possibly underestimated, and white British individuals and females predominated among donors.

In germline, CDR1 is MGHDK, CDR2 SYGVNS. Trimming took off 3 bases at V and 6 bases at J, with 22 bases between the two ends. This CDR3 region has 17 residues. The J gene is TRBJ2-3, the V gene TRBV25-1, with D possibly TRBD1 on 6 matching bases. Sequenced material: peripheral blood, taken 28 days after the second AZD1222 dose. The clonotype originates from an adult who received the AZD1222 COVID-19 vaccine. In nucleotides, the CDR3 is TGTGCCAGCAGTGATCGATTCGGCGGCAGGGGAGTGGATACGCAGTATTTT. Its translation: CASSDRFGGRGVDTQYF.